This T cell receptor (beta chain) was recovered during a study of T cell repertoires in cytomegalovirus infection. On the study more broadly: CMV infection plus the matching HLA type was flagged by public TCR beta signatures.

Study-level points and caveats: Summed public TCR beta family frequency identified CMV carriers bearing the relevant HLA. HLA-C-restricted CMV-specific TCR beta clonotypes prevailed in the ex vivo response.

Many counts were recorded for this clonotype. Antigen: not known. CDR3 length: 18 residues. The germline gives CDR1 SGHNT, CDR2 YYREEE (reference sequence). V was pared by 0 bases and J by 0 bases, with 16 bases between. TCRdb re-called the reads with MiXCR, one entry per CDR3 protein. The table includes some 77,000 distinct CDR3 sequences, 3.7% detected once. The receptor was isolated from a human donor in good health (CMV status not recorded). Some clones in this sample may be carry-over from other donors' samples. This chain uses TRBV5-4 with TRBJ2-1, with unresolved D. Specimen: PBMCs. The CDR3 is CASSLDWGPPSSYNEQFF. CDR3 sequence (DNA): TGTGCCAGCAGCTTGGATTGGGGTCCCCCAAGCTCCTACAATGAGCAGTTCTTC.